This T cell receptor (beta chain) was obtained from a study of blood T cell repertoires in COVID-19. In the study overall: Sources were T cells, B-cell-depleted T cells, or PBMCs; the material itself was cDNA or gDNA.

In terms of age and location, participants ranged from roughly 18 to 90 years and lived in about two dozen US areas. Participants reported their clinical history, and cohort assignment relied on those reports. V shed 2 bases, J shed 7 bases, and the junction held 7 bases outside the gene matches. The CDR3 contains 16 residues. Per the germline V gene, CDR1 is SGHVS and CDR2 is FNYEAQ. Original processing methods: Nucleated cell number was recorded as an estimate derived from reference gene primer amplification. Assay used: immunoSEQ multiplex PCR; TCRdb lists only in-frame clones, some missing. That table is the source of V, J and clone size, and D and trimming were worked out from the DNA. The table has hundreds of thousands of clones, approximately 86% seen once; the top ten hold around 1%.

This sequence was found in a woman aged 25 to 45 who had recovered from COVID-19. The chain employs TRBV7-6 and TRBJ2-1, with 11 bases matching TRBD2. The sequencing sample was made of PBMCs or T cells enriched from blood (not recorded which). The CDR3 nucleotides read TGTGCCAGCAGCTTAACGACTAGCGGGATCTCAAATGAGCAGTTCTTC. Its protein product is CASSLTTSGISNEQFF.